These 29 T cell receptor beta chains were sequenced from one sample in a study of blood T cell repertoires in COVID-19. The method was immunoSEQ multiplex PCR; TCRdb's version includes in-frame clones alone and lacks a portion of them. The table records 80,000 to 95,000 clones, around 80% of them present only once. The sequenced material came from peripheral blood. All receptors come from a woman older than 75 with active or convalescent COVID-19.

The V and J genes are TRBV11-3 and TRBJ1-3, with D unresolved. Between the trimmed V and J ends, which lost 3 bases and 3 bases, there was a span of 6 bases. CDR3 length: 13 amino acids. Germline assignment: CDR1 SGHNT and CDR2 YENEEA. Here the CDR3 DNA reads TGTGCCAGCAGCTTCGGGTTTGGAAACACCATATATTTT. Its protein is CASSFGFGNTIYF.

The chain links TRBV4-1 to TRBJ1-1; D is possibly TRBD1 (6 bases). CDR3 size: 17 residues. Germline V gene data show CDR1 as MGHRA and CDR2 as YSYEKL. V was trimmed by 1 base and J by 4 bases, leaving 19 bases between them. CDR3 sequence: CASSQGQGTGYGTEAFF. In DNA form, the CDR3 reads TGCGCCAGCAGCCAAGGGCAGGGTACAGGGTATGGCACTGAAGCTTTCTTT.

J is TRBJ1-4 and V is TRBV28, with 8 nucleotides matching TRBD1. CDR1 MDHEN and CDR2 SYDVKM come from the germline V gene. This CDR3 spans 14 amino acids. J was trimmed by 5 bases and V by 6 bases; bases with no gene match: 5. The CDR3: CASRRQGWNEKLFF. As DNA, the CDR3 is TGTGCCAGCAGAAGACAGGGGTGGAATGAAAAACTGTTTTTT.

This clone occurred a few times. CDR3 sequence reads: CATSDLTSGDQETQYF. The CDR3 coding sequence is TGTGCCACCAGTGATTTGACTAGCGGGGACCAAGAGACCCAGTACTTC. J is TRBJ2-5 and V is TRBV24-1, with 10 bases identical to TRBD2. After removal of 0 bases from V and 0 bases from J, the junction contained 0 bases not matched to a gene. Germline values: CDR1 KGHDR, CDR2 SFDVKD. The CDR3 spans 16 residues.

The chain employs TRBV6-5 and TRBJ2-7; 9 bases match TRBD2. This CDR3 comprises 14 residues. V shed 6 bases, J shed 6 bases, and the junction held 9 bases outside the gene matches. Germline CDR1 MNHEY, CDR2 SVGAGI. The chain's CDR3 is CASSSTSGHFEQYF. DNA of the CDR3: TGTGCCAGCAGCTCGACTAGCGGCCACTTCGAGCAGTACTTC.

The chain recombines TRBV6-5 with TRBJ1-2; D might be TRBD1 (5 bases). The length of the CDR3 is 16 residues. V dropped 1 base and J dropped 3 bases, with 15 bases sitting between them. CDR1 is MNHEY and CDR2 is SVGAGI in the germline V gene. The CDR3 loop is CASSYLGQGKDYGYTF. The CDR3 DNA reads as TGTGCCAGCAGTTACTTGGGCCAGGGAAAGGACTATGGCTACACCTTC.

The chain employs TRBV9 and TRBJ1-2; 7 bases are a match to TRBD1. There are 15 residues in the CDR3. V lost 0 bases, J lost 7 bases, and 9 bases stayed unmatched. The germline CDR1 and CDR2 sequences are SGDLS and YYNGEE. This CDR3 reads CASSVAGGGRRGYTF. The CDR3 DNA reads as TGTGCCAGCAGCGTAGCGGGAGGGGGCCGGCGTGGCTACACCTTC.

The rearrangement joins TRBV28 to TRBJ1-5; D not certain. Per the germline V gene, CDR1 is MDHEN and CDR2 is SYDVKM. This CDR3 region has 13 residues. V lost 4 bases and J lost 4, with 8 bases in between. CDR3 protein: CASSSSRNQPQHF. For the CDR3, the DNA is TGTGCCAGCAGTTCCTCCCGGAATCAGCCCCAGCATTTT.

The chain joins TRBV2 to TRBJ2-7, with 9 positions matching TRBD2. This CDR3 spans 14 amino acids. Trimming cost V 4 bases and J 5 bases; bases outside gene matches: 6. Germline lookup yields CDR1 SNHLY and CDR2 FYNNEI. This CDR3 reads CASSGLAGLDEQYF. CDR3 coding DNA: TGTGCCAGCAGTGGGCTAGCGGGACTCGACGAGCAGTACTTC.

The gene calls are TRBV27 and TRBJ1-5; possibly TRBD1 for D (6 bases). Trimming stripped 6 bases from V and 7 bases from J, with 19 bases between. CDR1 is MNHEY, CDR2 SMNVEV, per germline (reference sequence). The CDR3 spans 15 residues. As DNA, the CDR3 is TGTGCCAGCAGCCTCTCTACAGGGAATGGACAGCCCCAGCATTTT. Its translation: CASSLSTGNGQPQHF.

V is TRBV7-2 and J is TRBJ2-4, with 7 bases matching TRBD1. The V gene's germline CDR1 is SGHTA and CDR2 FQGNSA. V was clipped by 5 bases and J by 4 bases; unmatched bases: 5. The CDR3 is made up of 14 amino acids. The CDR3 loop is CASSPRGPKNIQYF. The CDR3 nucleotides are TGTGCCAGCAGCCCTAGGGGGCCAAAAAACATTCAGTACTTC.

This clone was seen a few times. V and J are TRBV15 and TRBJ2-7, with 8 bases fitting TRBD1. The CDR3 length is 13 residues. Germline CDR1 reads LNHNV; CDR2 reads YYDKDF (reference sequence). Unmatched junction bases numbered 2, after V lost 3 bases and J lost 4 bases. The CDR3 DNA is TGTGCCACCAGCAGGTACAGGGGGTACGAGCAGTACTTC. Its translation: CATSRYRGYEQYF.

V is TRBV19 and J is TRBJ2-3; a weak D match, TRBD1 (5 bases). The CDR3 extends over 15 amino acids. In germline, CDR1 is LNHDA, CDR2 SQIVND (reference sequence). Trimming stripped 1 base from V and 5 bases from J, with 13 bases between. As DNA, the CDR3 is TGTGCCAGTAGTATAGGGCGGCAGGGTAAAGATACGCAGTATTTT. Its translation: CASSIGRQGKDTQYF.

The V call is TRBV20-1, the J call TRBJ2-1, with TRBD1 as a possible D gene (5 bases). The CDR3 is made up of 14 amino acids. Germline CDR1 and CDR2: DFQATT and SNEGSKA (reference sequence). Trimming shortened V by 5 bases and J by 0 bases, and 11 bases separated the two germline ends. This chain's CDR3 is CSARGASSYNEQFF. The CDR3 DNA reads as TGCAGTGCTCGTGGGGCCAGCTCCTACAATGAGCAGTTCTTC.

This clone showed up just a few times. V is TRBV12-3 or TRBV12-4 and J is TRBJ2-1, with D perhaps TRBD1 (6 bases). V shed 7 bases and J shed 4 bases, with 11 bases lying between them. This CDR3 spans 13 amino acids. CDR3 nucleotide sequence: TGTGCCAGCACCCCGGACAGTTACAATGAGCAGTTCTTC. Protein product: CASTPDSYNEQFF.

This sequence joins TRBV5-1 and TRBJ1-2, with D perhaps matching TRBD1 (5 bases). Trimming left V 6 bases short and J 4 bases short, with 10 bases between. CDR1 and CDR2 from the germline V gene are SGHRS and YFSETQ. This CDR3 contains 12 residues. CDR3 amino acids: CASTDTGYGYTF. CDR3 bases: TGCGCCAGCACGGACACTGGCTATGGCTACACCTTC.

The chain's CDR3 is CASTPHVATDTQYF. For the CDR3, the DNA is TGTGCCAGCACCCCTCACGTGGCAACAGATACGCAGTATTTT. This chain links TRBV28 with TRBJ2-3, with unresolved D. The germline V gene encodes CDR1 MDHEN and CDR2 SYDVKM. This CDR3 has 14 residues. Trimming left V 7 bases short and J 3 bases short, with 14 bases between.

This clone was detected once. V gene TRBV9 combines with J gene TRBJ2-7, with D tentatively TRBD1 (6 bases). CDR3 size: 17 residues. The V end was cut by 4 bases, the J end by 1 base, with 21 bases between. Per germline, CDR1 SGDLS and CDR2 YYNGEE. The CDR3 sequence: CASSLPDSSGASYEQYF. CDR3 DNA: TGTGCCAGCAGCCTCCCCGACTCCTCAGGGGCGTCCTACGAGCAGTACTTC.

The chain carries TRBV18 and TRBJ2-3; D possibly corresponds to TRBD2 (5 bases). Per germline, CDR1 KGHSH and CDR2 LQKENI. V lost 1 base to trimming and J lost 3 bases, with 5 bases between them. This CDR3 has 13 residues. The CDR3 sequence is CASSPRETDTQYF. The CDR3 nucleotides read TGTGCCAGCTCACCACGGGAGACAGATACGCAGTATTTT.

The rearrangement links TRBV14 to TRBJ2-2, with a weak D call TRBD1 (5 bases). The CDR3 is made up of 17 amino acids. V was shortened by 5 bases and J by 2 bases, with 18 bases between the two germline ends. Germline-derived CDR1 and CDR2 are SGHDN and FVKESK. Here the CDR3 DNA reads TGTGCCAGCAGCGGACAACGGCCTATAATTAACACCGGGGAGCTGTTTTTT. Translation gives CASSGQRPIINTGELFF.

This chain connects TRBV10-3 to TRBJ2-3, with 7 bases aligning to TRBD2. The V gene's germline CDR1 is ENHRY and CDR2 SYGVKD. CDR3 length equals 15 residues. V lost 4 bases to trimming and J lost 1 base; unmatched junction nucleotides: 5. CDR3 residues: CAISVGGGRTDTQYF. The CDR3 DNA reads as TGTGCCATCAGTGTGGGGGGGGGACGCACAGATACGCAGTATTTT.

This clone appeared a few times. V gene TRBV5-5 combines with J gene TRBJ2-3; 7 bases agree with TRBD2. CDR1 is SGHKS and CDR2 is YYEKEE in the germline V gene (reference sequence). The junction had 5 bases not matched to a gene; V was cut back by 3 bases and J by 4 bases. This CDR3 is 14 amino acids long. For the CDR3, the DNA is TGTGCCAGCAGCTCTCGGGGGAGGGCAGATACGCAGTATTTT. Translating it yields CASSSRGRADTQYF.

The J gene is TRBJ2-1, the V gene TRBV6-5, with 7 nucleotides matching TRBD2. V shed 4 bases, J shed 7 bases, and the junction held 10 bases outside the gene matches. CDR1 is MNHEY, CDR2 SVGAGI, per germline. This CDR3 has 15 amino acids. The CDR3, as DNA: TGTGCCAGCAGTTCCTTAGCGGGCCGAGGGAATGAGCAGTTCTTC. This codes for CASSSLAGRGNEQFF.

The gene calls are TRBV30 and TRBJ1-2, with D perhaps matching TRBD1 (5 bases). The CDR3 length is 13 residues. Trimming removed 4 bases from V and 8 bases from J, with 17 bases in between. Germline CDR1 is GTSNPN and CDR2 is SVGIG (reference sequence). DNA of the CDR3: TGTGCCTGGACCCAACGGGGGGTCACGGGCTACACCTTC. It specifies CAWTQRGVTGYTF.

This clone was observed a handful of times. The V call is TRBV9, the J call TRBJ1-2; D not certain. The CDR3 spans 13 residues. Germline V gene lookup returns CDR1 SGDLS and CDR2 YYNGEE. Trimming removed 3 bases at V and 2 bases at J, with 8 bases between. In DNA, the CDR3 is TGTGCCAGCAGCGCAGGATGGAACTATGGCTACACCTTC. It is translated as CASSAGWNYGYTF.

The chain has TRBV4-1 and TRBJ1-1; no clear D gene. CDR1 and CDR2 from the germline V gene are MGHRA and YSYEKL. V gave up 1 base and J gave up 5 bases, with 23 bases separating them. This CDR3 has 18 amino acids. The CDR3 region is CASSQVSRTLIGGTEAFF. For the CDR3, the DNA is TGCGCCAGCAGCCAAGTTTCCAGGACCCTCATAGGAGGGACTGAAGCTTTCTTT.

The V gene is TRBV5-1, the J gene TRBJ1-5, with 8 bases identical to TRBD1. J was trimmed by 7 bases and V by 9 bases; bases with no gene match: 9. Germline V gene lookup returns CDR1 SGHRS and CDR2 YFSETQ. CDR3 length equals 13 residues. Here the CDR3 reads CATRTGPGQPQHF. Here the CDR3 DNA reads TGCGCCACTCGGACAGGGCCGGGGCAGCCCCAGCATTTT.

This clone appeared once. V and J are TRBV24-1 and TRBJ2-1; TRBD2 agrees at 14 bases. The J segment lost 6 bases and the V segment lost 4 bases, leaving 4 bases of the junction unmatched. The CDR3 length is 16 residues. Germline CDR1 reads KGHDR; CDR2 reads SFDVKD. The CDR3 is CATSDRLAGGSNEQFF. The CDR3 DNA sequence: TGTGCCACCAGTGACCGACTAGCGGGAGGGTCCAATGAGCAGTTCTTC.

The rearrangement links TRBV28 to TRBJ1-3, with D possibly matching TRBD1 (5 bases). The CDR3 is 15 residues long. CDR1 and CDR2 (germline): MDHEN, SYDVKM. The V and J ends lost 8 bases and 0 bases respectively, with 14 bases between them. The CDR3 reads CASRKQVYSGNTIYF. The DNA of the CDR3 is TGTGCCAGCCGTAAACAGGTATACTCTGGAAACACCATATATTTT.